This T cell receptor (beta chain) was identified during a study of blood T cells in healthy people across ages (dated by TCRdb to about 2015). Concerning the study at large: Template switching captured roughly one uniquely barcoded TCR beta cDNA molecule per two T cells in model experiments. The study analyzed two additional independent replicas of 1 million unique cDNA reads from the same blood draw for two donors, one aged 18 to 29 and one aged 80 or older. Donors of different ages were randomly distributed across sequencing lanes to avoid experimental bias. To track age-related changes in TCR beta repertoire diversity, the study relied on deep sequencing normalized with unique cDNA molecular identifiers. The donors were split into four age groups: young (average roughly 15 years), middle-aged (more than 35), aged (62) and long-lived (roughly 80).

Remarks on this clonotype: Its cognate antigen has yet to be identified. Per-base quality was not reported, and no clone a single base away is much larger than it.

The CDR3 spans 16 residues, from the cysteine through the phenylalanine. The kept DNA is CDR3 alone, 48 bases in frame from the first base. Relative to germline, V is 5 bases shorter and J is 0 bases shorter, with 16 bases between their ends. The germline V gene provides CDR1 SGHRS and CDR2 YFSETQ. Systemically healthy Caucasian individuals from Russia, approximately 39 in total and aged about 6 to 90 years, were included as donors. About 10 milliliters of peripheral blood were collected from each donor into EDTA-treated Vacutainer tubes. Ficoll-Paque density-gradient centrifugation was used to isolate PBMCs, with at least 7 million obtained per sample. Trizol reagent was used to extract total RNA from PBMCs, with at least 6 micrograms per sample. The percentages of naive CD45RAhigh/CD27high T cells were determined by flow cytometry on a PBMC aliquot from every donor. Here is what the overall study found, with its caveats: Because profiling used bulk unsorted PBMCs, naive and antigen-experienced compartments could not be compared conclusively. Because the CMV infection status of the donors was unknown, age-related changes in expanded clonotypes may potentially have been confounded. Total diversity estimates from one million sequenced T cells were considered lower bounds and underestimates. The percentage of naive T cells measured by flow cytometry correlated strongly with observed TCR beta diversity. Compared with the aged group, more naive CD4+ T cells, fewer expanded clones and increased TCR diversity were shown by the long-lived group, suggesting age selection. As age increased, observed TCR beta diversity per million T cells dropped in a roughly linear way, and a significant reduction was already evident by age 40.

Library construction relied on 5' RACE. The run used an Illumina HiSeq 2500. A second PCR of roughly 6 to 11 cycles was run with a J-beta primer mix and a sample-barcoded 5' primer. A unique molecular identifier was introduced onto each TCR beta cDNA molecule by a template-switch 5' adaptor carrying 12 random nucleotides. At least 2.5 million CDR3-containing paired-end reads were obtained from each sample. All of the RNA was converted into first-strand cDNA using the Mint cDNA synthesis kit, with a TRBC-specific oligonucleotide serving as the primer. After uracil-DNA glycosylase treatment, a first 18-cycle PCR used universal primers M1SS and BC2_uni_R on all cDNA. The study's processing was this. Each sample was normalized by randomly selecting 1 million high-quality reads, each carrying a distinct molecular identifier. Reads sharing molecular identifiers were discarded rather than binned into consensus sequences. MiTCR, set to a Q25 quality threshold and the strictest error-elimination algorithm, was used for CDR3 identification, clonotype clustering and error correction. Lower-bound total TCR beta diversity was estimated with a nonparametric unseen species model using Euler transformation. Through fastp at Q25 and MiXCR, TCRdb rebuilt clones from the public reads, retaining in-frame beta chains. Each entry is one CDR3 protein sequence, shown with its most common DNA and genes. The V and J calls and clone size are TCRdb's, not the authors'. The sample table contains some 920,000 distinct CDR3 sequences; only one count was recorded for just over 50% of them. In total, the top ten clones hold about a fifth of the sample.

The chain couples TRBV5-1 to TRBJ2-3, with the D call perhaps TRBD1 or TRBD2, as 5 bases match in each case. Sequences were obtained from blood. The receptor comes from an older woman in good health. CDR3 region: CASRGPGEGSTDTQYF. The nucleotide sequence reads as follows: TGCGCCAGCAGGGGACCAGGCGAGGGGAGCACAGATACGCAGTATTTT.